Described below is a single T cell receptor beta chain sequence and its context. Its target is unknown. A second PCR, run for roughly 7 to 11 cycles, used a sample-barcoded 5' primer plus a J-beta primer mix. The authors tagged each cDNA molecule using a template-switch adaptor with 12 random nucleotides. TCRdb re-called the 5' RACE reads with MiXCR, one entry per CDR3 protein. The repertoire holds 890,000 or so distinct CDR3 sequences, 60% to 80% seen once, with 25% to 35% in the top ten. This entry belongs to a study of blood T cells in healthy people across ages. The study, taken as a whole, reports: Estimated diversity across one million T cells was deemed an underestimate. Per million T cells, TCR beta diversity dropped about linearly as age rose.

Per the germline V gene, CDR1 is SNHLY and CDR2 is FYNNEI. This CDR3 comprises 12 residues. Germline trimming cut 7 bases from V and 8 bases from J; bases unmatched to any gene: 7. This TCR derives from a man between 25 and 39 years old in good health. V usage is TRBV2 and J usage is TRBJ1-2; TRBD1 agrees at 7 bases. The specimen sequenced was blood. The CDR3 nucleotides are TGTGCCAGCATCGACAGGGCTAGGGGCTACACCTTC. Amino acid sequence: CASIDRARGYTF.